The present T cell receptor (beta chain) was sequenced within a study of blood T cell repertoires in COVID-19. Germline V gene data show CDR1 as SGHRS and CDR2 as YFSETQ. The CDR3 runs to 15 residues. This table comes from immunoSEQ multiplex PCR, and its TCRdb copy is limited to in-frame clones, with some not included. This table has 110,000 or so clones, approximately 90% appearing once. Notes on this clone: A junction boundary mismatches the germline segment, possibly from a read error.

The source is a human donor with acute or convalescent COVID-19. The donor label of this sample is uncertain. The rearrangement joins TRBV5-1 to TRBJ2-1; possible D gene TRBD2, 5 bases. The source material was peripheral blood. The CDR3 loop reads CASSLVPSSSNEQFF. The CDR3 nucleotides are TGCGCCAGCAGCTTGGTCCCTAGCTCCTCCAATGAGCAGTTCTTC. The full variable domain, rest sourced from reference TRBV5-1 and TRBJ2-1, is KAGVTQTPRYLIKTRGQQVTLSCSPISGHRSVSWYQQTPGQGLQFLFEYFSETQRNKGNFPGRFSGRQFSNSRSEMNVSTLELGDSALYLCASSLVPSSSNEQFFGPGTRLTVL.